This T cell receptor beta chain was retrieved from a study of blood T cell repertoires in COVID-19 (dated by TCRdb to between 2020 and 2021). Background for the entire study: Samples from collaborators originated in the United States, Italy and Spain and spanned both the acute and convalescent phases of COVID-19. Subjects who had been exposed to COVID-19, were actively infected with it, or had recovered from it provided the deeply sampled blood TCRbeta repertoires that made up the dataset. The prospective study material was composed of cDNA or gDNA derived from T cells, B-cell-depleted T cells, or PBMCs. The samples were drawn from the first 160 participants of the ongoing ImmuneRACE study and from about 1,200 subjects provided by 6 global collaborators. Where HLA class I and class II types were available, the types were taken from metadata supplied by the sample provider, not from assay-based typing. Nearly every sample came with metadata listing a de-identified subject ID, COVID-19 status, age in years and sex. The repertoires were released in a freely available public database meant as a resource for research on the immune response to SARS-CoV-2. The paper as a whole reports these results and caveats: How much clinical and demographic metadata was included differed by source and by participant, and the metadata was provided uncurated.

Participants in the prospective study were aged about 18 to 95 years, lived in over 20 United States geographic areas, and enrolled through a virtual design. In the prospective study, cohorts were assigned on the basis of participant-reported clinical history obtained from a screening survey and a study questionnaire. Exposed participants were defined as having been in contact with someone with a PCR-confirmed or clinician-diagnosed COVID-19 case within 2 weeks of study entry. Mobile phlebotomists in the prospective study collected whole blood, serum and a nasopharyngeal or oropharyngeal swab from every participant. Additional blood draws and questionnaires over an approximately 2-month period could optionally be provided by prospective study participants. Before DNA extraction, blood samples from the prospective study were shipped at room temperature or frozen. Between the V and J ends, shortened by 6 bases and 4 bases respectively, the junction contains 16 bases. Sequences MNHEY (CDR1) and SVGAGI (CDR2) are obtained from the germline V gene. Including cysteine and phenylalanine, the CDR3 has 15 amino acids. The DNA shown is the 45-base CDR3, in frame from base 1.

In regard to this clone: What this receptor recognizes is not known. It has no much larger one-base neighbor in the sample; base qualities were not kept.

TCRbeta CDR3 regions were amplified from genomic DNA using the immunoSEQ Assay, a bias-controlled multiplex PCR. From the authors' description of their analysis: The number of nucleated cells in each sample was estimated from the amplification of reference gene primers within the assay. To quantify the absolute abundance of each unique TCRbeta CDR3 rearrangement, sequence reads were collapsed and filtered. For each sample, productive Simpson clonality was calculated by taking the square root of Simpson's diversity index across productive rearrangements. Drawn from immuneACCESS, this table holds only the in-frame rearrangements with V and J called that TCRdb kept. Clones are partly lost; checked studies trace under half to an unresolved V gene and leave the rest unexplained. That table gives V, J and clone size, and the DNA gave D and trimming. The sample contains 250,000 or so clones, about 87% of them found a single time. The ten largest clones take up approximately 3.4% of the sample.

The clonotype originates from a middle-aged woman who had been exposed to COVID-19. What was sequenced was PBMCs or T cells enriched from blood (not recorded which). Recombination joined TRBV6-5 with TRBJ1-3, with the D gene not confidently named. For the CDR3, the sequence is CASSPRAPSGNTIYF. In nucleotide form, the sequence is TGTGCCAGCAGCCCGAGGGCCCCGTCAGGAAACACCATATATTTT.